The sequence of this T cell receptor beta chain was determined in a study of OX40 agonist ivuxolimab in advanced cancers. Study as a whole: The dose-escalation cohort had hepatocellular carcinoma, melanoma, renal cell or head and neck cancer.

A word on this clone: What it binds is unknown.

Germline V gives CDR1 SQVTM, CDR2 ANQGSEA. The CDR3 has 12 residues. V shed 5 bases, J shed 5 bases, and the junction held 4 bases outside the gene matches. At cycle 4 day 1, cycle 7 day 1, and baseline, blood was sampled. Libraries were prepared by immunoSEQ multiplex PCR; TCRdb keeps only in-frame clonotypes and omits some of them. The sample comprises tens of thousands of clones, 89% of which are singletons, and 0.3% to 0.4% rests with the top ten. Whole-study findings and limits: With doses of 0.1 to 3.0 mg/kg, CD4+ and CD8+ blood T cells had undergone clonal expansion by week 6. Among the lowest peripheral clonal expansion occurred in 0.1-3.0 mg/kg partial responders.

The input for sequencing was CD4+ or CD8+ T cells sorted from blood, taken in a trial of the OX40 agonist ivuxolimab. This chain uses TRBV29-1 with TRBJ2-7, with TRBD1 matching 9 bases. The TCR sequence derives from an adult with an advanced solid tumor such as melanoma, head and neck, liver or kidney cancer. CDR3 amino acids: CSVTGTGNEQYF. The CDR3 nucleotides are TGCAGCGTTACCGGGACAGGGAACGAGCAGTACTTC.